Sequencing of this TCR beta chain was carried out in a study of cytomegalovirus exposure and HLA in healthy donors. In the study overall: Most genotyped donors, over 70% of around 370, had Caucasian-associated genetic ancestry. Broader study findings: A later analysis found that most CMV-associated TCR beta chains appeared HLA-restricted. Roughly uniform depth of sequencing across donors was assumed in presence/absence analyses. Some V segments (TRBV6-2 and TRBV6-3 among them) were excluded as indistinguishable.

The PCR made use of 60 Vbeta and 13 Jbeta primers. Method: immunoSEQ multiplex PCR; TCRdb's copy keeps in-frame clones and lacks some. The sample consists of 180,000 or so clones, about 79% of them appearing once. Remarks on this clone: Its specificity is not known.

The germline V gene encodes CDR1 MGHDK and CDR2 SYGVNS. The CDR3 is 12 residues long. The V gene lost 9 bases and the J gene lost 12 bases, with 18 bases spanning the gap. The specimen was PBMCs. The genes are TRBV25-1 and TRBJ2-1, with TRBD2 as a possible D gene (6 bases). The TCR sequence derives from a man in his fifties or sixties in good health and CMV-seropositive. The CDR3 protein is CASWGSKEGQFF. The DNA for the CDR3 is TGTGCCAGTTGGGGGTCAAAGGAGGGGCAGTTCTTC. Full variable domain (missing parts from reference TRBV25-1 and TRBJ2-1): EADIYQTPRYLVIGTGKKITLECSQTMGHDKMYWYQQDPGMELHLIHYSYGVNSTEKGDLSSESTVSRIRTEHFPLTLESARPSHTSQYLCASWGSKEGQFFGPGTRLTVL.